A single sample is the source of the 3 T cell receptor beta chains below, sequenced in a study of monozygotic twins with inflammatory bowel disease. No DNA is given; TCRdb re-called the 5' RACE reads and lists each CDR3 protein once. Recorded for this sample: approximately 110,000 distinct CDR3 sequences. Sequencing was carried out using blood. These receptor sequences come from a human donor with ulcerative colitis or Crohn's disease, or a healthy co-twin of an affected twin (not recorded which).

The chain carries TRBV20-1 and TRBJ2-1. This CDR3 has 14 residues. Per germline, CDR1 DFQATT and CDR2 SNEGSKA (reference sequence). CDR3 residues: CSARVLAGNNEQFF.

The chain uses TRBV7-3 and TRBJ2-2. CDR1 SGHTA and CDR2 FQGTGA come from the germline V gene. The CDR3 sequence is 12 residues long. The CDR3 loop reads CASSLSQGELFF.

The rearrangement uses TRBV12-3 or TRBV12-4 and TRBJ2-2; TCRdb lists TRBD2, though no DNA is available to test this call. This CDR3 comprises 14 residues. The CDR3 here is CASLSLASAGELFF.